These 31 T cell receptor beta chains were sequenced from one sample in a study of cytomegalovirus exposure and HLA in healthy donors. Primers for the PCR totalled 60 Vbeta and 13 Jbeta. Here immunoSEQ multiplex PCR was the method, and the copy in TCRdb shows in-frame clones only, minus some. The sample holds about 190,000 clones, around 88% seen once. The sequenced material came from PBMCs. Receptors were obtained from a man in his forties in good health and CMV-seropositive.

The gene calls are TRBV6-5 and TRBJ1-2; D remains unclear. In germline, CDR1 is MNHEY, CDR2 SVGAGI. CDR3 size: 12 residues. The ends were cut back, 8 bases at V and 1 base at J, with 8 bases in the middle. CDR3 amino acids: CASVADNYGYTF. The CDR3 nucleotides read TGTGCCAGCGTCGCAGATAACTATGGCTACACCTTC.

This clone occurred a few times. The CDR3 loop reads CASSATGRRSSYGYTF. The DNA of the CDR3 is TGTGCCAGCAGCGCAACAGGGCGCAGGAGCTCGTATGGCTACACCTTC. The chain employs TRBV9 and TRBJ1-2; a possible D gene is TRBD1 (6 bases). CDR1 is SGDLS, CDR2 YYNGEE, per germline. V shed 3 bases and J shed 5 bases, with 20 bases lying between them. The CDR3 has 16 amino acids.

This clone has a handful of counts. This chain uses TRBV4-3 with TRBJ2-1, with D unresolved. This CDR3 spans 11 amino acids. The germline gives CDR1 LGHNA, CDR2 YSLEER. Trimming took off 2 bases at V and 9 bases at J, with 5 bases between the two ends. CDR3 amino acids: CASSQKREQFF. Here the CDR3 DNA reads TGCGCCAGCAGCCAAAAGCGTGAGCAGTTCTTC.

The V call is TRBV6-1, the J call TRBJ1-5, with TRBD1 matching over 11 bases. The trim removed 3 bases at V and 7 bases at J, leaving 8 bases unmatched. From germline, CDR1 is MNHNS and CDR2 SASEGT. CDR3 length: 16 residues. For the CDR3, the DNA is TGTGCCAGCAGTGATCGAGGGACAGGGGGTGGCCAGCCCCAGCATTTT. Protein sequence: CASSDRGTGGGQPQHF.

J is TRBJ1-1 and V is TRBV6-5; weak D call: TRBD1 (5 bases). The V and J ends lost 2 bases and 1 base respectively, with 11 bases between them. Germline V gene data show CDR1 as MNHEY and CDR2 as SVGAGI. The CDR3 sequence is 15 residues long. CDR3 in DNA: TGTGCCAGCAGTTACCTAGGCGGGGGGAACACTGAAGCTTTCTTT. The encoded protein is CASSYLGGGNTEAFF.

This chain joins TRBV29-1 and TRBJ1-1; D gene uncertain. Looked up from germline, CDR1 is SQVTM and CDR2 is ANQGSEA. Trimming pared 6 bases from V and 1 base from J, leaving 3 bases between. The CDR3 is 10 residues long. CDR3 sequence (DNA): TGCAGCGTCGGGAACACTGAAGCTTTCTTT. Encoded protein: CSVGNTEAFF.

V is TRBV6-5 and J is TRBJ1-1, with a weak D call TRBD1 (5 bases). The V and J ends lost 8 bases and 5 bases respectively, with 18 bases between them. Germline V CDR1 and CDR2: MNHEY, SVGAGI. The CDR3 is 14 residues long. This CDR3 is CASGPAGLGTEAFF. The CDR3 DNA follows: TGTGCCAGCGGCCCCGCGGGGCTAGGAACTGAAGCTTTCTTT.

This chain joins TRBV9 and TRBJ1-5, with TRBD1 matching 7 bases. This CDR3 is 14 amino acids long. CDR1 is SGDLS and CDR2 is YYNGEE in the germline V gene. V lost 4 bases to trimming and J lost 7 bases; unmatched junction nucleotides: 8. CDR3: CASSQHRGGQPQHF. The CDR3 DNA follows: TGTGCCAGCAGCCAACACAGGGGTGGACAGCCCCAGCATTTT. Full variable domain (rest looked up from reference TRBV9 and TRBJ1-5): DSGVTQTPKHLITATGQRVTLRCSPRSGDLSVYWYQQSLDQGLQFLIQYYNGEERAKGNILERFSAQQFPDLHSELNLSSLELGDSALYFCASSQHRGGQPQHFGDGTRLSIL.

The genes are TRBV9 and TRBJ2-1; TRBD2 agrees at 7 bases. The CDR3 length is 16 residues. CDR1 SGDLS and CDR2 YYNGEE come from the germline V gene. The V segment lost 4 bases and the J segment 7 bases; nucleotides outside the gene matches: 14. The CDR3 DNA is TGTGCCAGCAGCCCCACCCCACTAGCGAGGGGAAATGAGCAGTTCTTC. This encodes CASSPTPLARGNEQFF.

The chain carries TRBV5-1 and TRBJ1-1, with 10 nucleotides matching TRBD1. This CDR3 comprises 16 residues. Germline values: CDR1 SGHRS, CDR2 YFSETQ. With V trimmed by 9 bases and J by 2 bases, 13 bases remained unmatched. The CDR3 loop reads CATGTGDFGSNTEAFF. The DNA of the CDR3 is TGCGCCACCGGGACAGGGGATTTTGGTTCTAACACTGAAGCTTTCTTT.

The V gene is TRBV10-3, the J gene TRBJ1-4; D ambiguous. The CDR3 runs 16 residues. Trimming removed 4 bases from V and 0 bases from J, with 12 bases in between. Germline V gives CDR1 ENHRY, CDR2 SYGVKD. In DNA form, the CDR3 reads TGTGCCATCAGTGGGGAGGGAGTTGCAACTAATGAAAAACTGTTTTTT. Its translation is CAISGEGVATNEKLFF.

The chain recombines TRBV7-6 with TRBJ1-1, with no clear D. The CDR3 is 15 residues long. V was trimmed by 1 base and J by 5 bases, leaving 14 bases between them. Germline lookup yields CDR1 SGHVS and CDR2 FNYEAQ. In DNA, the CDR3 is TGTGCCAGCAGCTTAGGCGCAGAGGGAGGGACTGAAGCTTTCTTT. Protein sequence: CASSLGAEGGTEAFF.

The J gene is TRBJ2-5, the V gene TRBV19; no clear D. The ends were cut back, 5 bases at V and 5 bases at J, with 15 bases in the middle. The CDR3 length is 14 residues. Germline assignment: CDR1 LNHDA and CDR2 SQIVND (reference sequence). The CDR3 DNA is TGTGCCAGTAGTCCCTACTCAAACGGGGAGACCCAGTACTTC. Translated: CASSPYSNGETQYF.

J is TRBJ2-6 and V is TRBV7-2; D not resolved. Trimming took off 2 bases at V and 0 bases at J, with 5 bases between the two ends. This CDR3 has 15 amino acids. Germline loops: CDR1 SGHTA, CDR2 FQGNSA. CDR3 in amino acids: CASSLYSSGANVLTF. The CDR3 DNA reads TGTGCCAGCAGCTTATACAGCTCTGGGGCCAACGTCCTGACTTTC.

The chain joins TRBV6-5 to TRBJ2-3; TRBD1 matches 9 bases. CDR1 MNHEY and CDR2 SVGAGI come from the germline V gene. This CDR3 region has 15 residues. V was pared by 4 bases and J by 5 bases, with 7 bases of the junction left unmatched. CDR3 region: CASSWDRVSGDTQYF. DNA of the CDR3: TGTGCCAGCAGTTGGGACAGGGTGTCAGGAGATACGCAGTATTTT.

This sequence joins TRBV5-1 and TRBJ2-5; TRBD2 matches 8 bases. V was pared by 5 bases and J by 4 bases, with 7 bases of the junction left unmatched. Germline V gene data show CDR1 as SGHRS and CDR2 as YFSETQ. The CDR3 extends over 14 amino acids. CDR3 DNA: TGCGCCAGCAGAACGGGAGGGGGAGGAGAGACCCAGTACTTC. Translating gives CASRTGGGGETQYF.

The chain combines TRBV7-2 with TRBJ2-7; 8 bases align to TRBD1. Per germline, CDR1 SGHTA and CDR2 FQGNSA. This CDR3 contains 15 residues. J gave up 2 bases and V 0 bases, and 3 bases lay outside the gene matches. The CDR3 sequence: CASSLALQGAYEQYF. The CDR3 coding sequence is TGTGCCAGCAGCTTAGCGCTACAGGGGGCCTACGAGCAGTACTTC.

The chain employs TRBV30 and TRBJ1-3, with unresolved D. This CDR3 comprises 13 residues. The V and J ends lost 1 base and 2 bases respectively, with 6 bases between them. Germline V gene data show CDR1 as GTSNPN and CDR2 as SVGIG (reference sequence). The CDR3 is CAWSEETGNTIYF. The CDR3 coding sequence is TGTGCCTGGAGTGAGGAGACTGGAAACACCATATATTTT. Complete variable domain (other parts from reference TRBV30 and TRBJ1-3): SQTIHQWPATLVQPVGSPLSLECTVEGTSNPNLYWYRQAAGRGLQLLFYSVGIGQISSEVPQNLSASRPQDRQFILSSKKLLLSDSGFYLCAWSEETGNTIYFGEGSWLTVV.

This chain connects TRBV5-5 to TRBJ2-1; 8 bases line up with TRBD1. The junction had 11 bases not matched to a gene; V was cut back by 0 bases and J by 0 bases. Germline V gene data show CDR1 as SGHKS and CDR2 as YYEKEE (reference sequence). The CDR3 totals 19 residues. CDR3 coding DNA: TGTGCCAGCAGCTTGGCCGGGACAGGTTCTGCGAGCTCCTACAATGAGCAGTTCTTC. This codes for CASSLAGTGSASSYNEQFF.

This clone was found once. The chain has TRBV9 and TRBJ2-2; D not certain. V lost 9 bases, J lost 2 bases, and 14 bases lay in between. Germline V CDR1 and CDR2: SGDLS, YYNGEE. The CDR3 is 14 amino acids. As DNA, the CDR3 is TGTGCCACCAGGAGAGTAGATAACACCGGGGAGCTGTTTTTT. Its protein is CATRRVDNTGELFF.

This chain connects TRBV4-3 to TRBJ2-2, with 7 bases fitting TRBD2. The CDR3 extends over 16 amino acids. Germline V gene lookup returns CDR1 LGHNA and CDR2 YSLEER. With V trimmed by 1 base and J by 7 bases, 9 bases remained unmatched. The CDR3 is CASSQGGAGEVGELFF. CDR3 coding DNA: TGCGCCAGCAGCCAAGGCGGCGCGGGAGAAGTCGGGGAGCTGTTTTTT.

The chain is built from TRBV15 and TRBJ2-7; tentatively, D is TRBD1 (8 bases). The length of the CDR3 is 16 residues. Germline CDR1 is LNHNV and CDR2 is YYDKDF (reference sequence). V was trimmed by 5 bases and J by 4 bases, leaving 21 bases between them. This chain's CDR3 is CATSEYLQGEGYEQYF. The CDR3 DNA reads TGTGCCACCAGCGAGTACTTACAGGGGGAGGGGTACGAGCAGTACTTC.

This chain links TRBV10-1 with TRBJ1-1, with D possibly being TRBD1 (5 bases). Trimming took off 10 bases at V and 5 bases at J, with 14 bases between the two ends. The CDR3 spans 12 residues. Germline V gene lookup returns CDR1 WNHNN and CDR2 SYGVQD (reference sequence). The CDR3 nucleotides read TGCGCCACCGACAGATTATGGACTGAAGCTTTCTTT. Encoded protein: CATDRLWTEAFF.

The rearrangement links TRBV18 to TRBJ2-7; 7 nucleotides match TRBD1. The germline gives CDR1 KGHSH, CDR2 LQKENI. The CDR3 runs 14 residues. V gave up 6 bases and J gave up 2 bases; unmatched junction bases: 7. The CDR3 loop reads CASSLQGQPYEQYF. The CDR3, as DNA: TGTGCCAGCTCGCTACAGGGACAGCCCTACGAGCAGTACTTC.

This chain joins TRBV6-5 and TRBJ2-5; 11 bases match TRBD2. Germline CDR1 reads MNHEY; CDR2 reads SVGAGI. V was pared by 7 bases and J by 3 bases, with 4 bases of the junction left unmatched. The CDR3 has 14 amino acids. The chain's CDR3 is CASKDSGREETQYF. CDR3 nucleotides: TGTGCCAGCAAGGATAGCGGGAGGGAAGAGACCCAGTACTTC.

The CDR3 region has the DNA TGTGCCAGTAGTATGGGGCAGGGGATAGGAGATACGCAGTATTTT. This encodes CASSMGQGIGDTQYF. The chain carries TRBV19 and TRBJ2-3, with TRBD1 as a possible D gene (6 bases). The V end was cut by 3 bases, the J end by 5 bases, with 15 bases between. This CDR3 is 15 amino acids long. Germline values: CDR1 LNHDA, CDR2 SQIVND (reference sequence).

J is TRBJ1-5 and V is TRBV6-4, with 8 bases lining up with TRBD1. Germline V gene sequence: CDR1 MRHNA, CDR2 SNTAGT. The V and J ends lost 6 bases and 2 bases, in that order; junction bases with no gene match: 21. This CDR3 region has 20 residues. The CDR3 here is CASSPGQASKKIYRNQPQHF. CDR3 sequence (DNA): TGTGCCAGCAGCCCGGGACAGGCCTCCAAGAAGATCTATCGCAATCAGCCCCAGCATTTT.

This chain links TRBV18 with TRBJ1-1; no firm D call. Germline assignment: CDR1 KGHSH and CDR2 LQKENI. The CDR3 consists of 15 residues. Trimming cost V 3 bases and J 0 bases, with 11 bases left between them. This CDR3 reads CASSPGRDMNTEAFF. The CDR3 DNA is TGTGCCAGCTCACCTGGACGGGATATGAACACTGAAGCTTTCTTT.

This sequence joins TRBV19 and TRBJ2-3; TRBD2 matches at 11 bases. This CDR3 is built from 15 residues. The V gene's germline CDR1 is LNHDA and CDR2 SQIVND (reference sequence). V dropped 3 bases and J dropped 6; count of bases not matched to a gene: 5. The CDR3 sequence: CASSITSGSMDTQYF. The CDR3 nucleotides are TGTGCCAGTAGTATCACTAGCGGGAGTATGGATACGCAGTATTTT.

This rearrangement joins TRBV29-1 to TRBJ2-7; D not certain. V shed 4 bases and J shed 2 bases, with 15 bases lying between them. Germline CDR1 is SQVTM and CDR2 is ANQGSEA. This CDR3 region has 14 residues. The DNA for the CDR3 is TGCAGCGTTGTAGCCATAGGCGGTGCCTACGAGCAGTACTTC. It is translated as CSVVAIGGAYEQYF.

The chain is built from TRBV5-1 and TRBJ2-3; weak D call: TRBD1 (5 bases). V was shortened by 0 bases and J by 11 bases, with 7 bases between the two germline ends. Germline values: CDR1 SGHRS, CDR2 YFSETQ. The CDR3 loop spans 11 amino acids. Here the CDR3 DNA reads TGCGCCAGCAGCTTGGGGGGCGGGCAGTATTTT. Translating it yields CASSLGGGQYF. The full variable domain, in which reference TRBV5-1 and TRBJ2-3 provide the parts outside the CDR3, is KAGVTQTPRYLIKTRGQQVTLSCSPISGHRSVSWYQQTPGQGLQFLFEYFSETQRNKGNFPGRFSGRQFSNSRSEMNVSTLELGDSALYLCASSLGGGQYFGPGTRLTVL.